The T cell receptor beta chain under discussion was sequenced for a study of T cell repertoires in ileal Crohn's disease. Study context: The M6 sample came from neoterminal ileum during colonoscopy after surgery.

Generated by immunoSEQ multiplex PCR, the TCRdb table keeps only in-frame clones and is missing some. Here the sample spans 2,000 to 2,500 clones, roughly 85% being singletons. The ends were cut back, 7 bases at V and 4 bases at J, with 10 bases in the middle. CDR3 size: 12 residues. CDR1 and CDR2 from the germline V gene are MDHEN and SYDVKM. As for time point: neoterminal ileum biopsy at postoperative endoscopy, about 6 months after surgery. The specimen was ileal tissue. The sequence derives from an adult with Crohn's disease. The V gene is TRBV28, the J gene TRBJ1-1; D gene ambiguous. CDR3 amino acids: CASIWGGTEAFF. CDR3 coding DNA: TGTGCCAGCATTTGGGGTGGCACTGAAGCTTTCTTT.